A selection of T cell receptor beta chains follows, all from one sample in a study of cytomegalovirus exposure and HLA in healthy donors. The protocol was immunoSEQ multiplex PCR, while the TCRdb copy is restricted to in-frame clones and leaves out a portion. This sample yields 150,000 to 200,000 clones, of which roughly 82% are seen a single time; around 0.52% belongs to the top ten. What was sequenced was PBMCs. These TCRs come from a woman in her fifties or sixties in good health and CMV-seronegative. The CDR3 runs from the conserved cysteine through the conserved F or W. A D gene is named only where the DNA matches it firmly. Not every row has a clone size; where given, it reads once, few, many or a size class.

>TRBV7-3|TRBJ2-1|few|TRBD1
CASSPMGQANEQFF
TGTGCCAGCAGCCCCATGGGACAGGCGAATGAGCAGTTCTTC
>TRBV11-2|TRBJ2-3|-|-
CASSLAGDRTDTQYF
TGTGCCAGCAGCTTAGCGGGGGATCGCACAGATACGCAGTATTTT
>TRBV6-1|TRBJ1-3|once|TRBD1
CASSGQGPGGNTIYF
TGTGCCAGCAGTGGACAGGGGCCGGGTGGAAACACCATATATTTT
>TRBV7-9|TRBJ2-7|-|-
CASTRGFPYEQYF
TGTGCCAGCACCCGGGGATTCCCCTACGAGCAGTACTTC
>TRBV6-6|TRBJ2-3|-|-
CASSYGGADTQYF
TGTGCCAGCAGTTACGGAGGGGCAGATACGCAGTATTTT
>TRBV6-1|TRBJ1-2|-|-
CASTRVGAGGYTF
TGTGCCAGCACAAGAGTGGGGGCCGGTGGCTACACCTTC
>TRBV25-1|TRBJ2-3|once|TRBD1
CASSLRGQTDTQYF
TGTGCCAGCTCACTCAGGGGGCAAACAGATACGCAGTATTTT
>TRBV30|TRBJ1-3|few|-
CAWSEAGNTIYF
TGTGCCTGGAGCGAGGCTGGAAACACCATATATTTT
>TRBV19|TRBJ2-2|-|-
CASSIGQGGTGELFF
TGTGCCAGTAGTATCGGACAGGGAGGGACCGGGGAGCTGTTTTTT
>TRBV5-1|TRBJ1-1|-|TRBD1
CASTRTGGNTEAFF
TGCGCCAGCACCCGGACAGGGGGGAACACTGAAGCTTTCTTT
>TRBV7-9|TRBJ2-7|-|-
CASSSGPSYEQYF
TGTGCCAGCAGTTCAGGGCCCTCCTACGAGCAGTACTTC
>TRBV9|TRBJ2-3|-|-
CASSVSSGQSTDTQYF
TGTGCCAGCAGCGTATCAAGCGGGCAAAGCACAGATACGCAGTATTTT
>TRBV2|TRBJ2-2|-|TRBD2
CASLPWIAGGLAGELFF
TGTGCCAGCCTCCCGTGGATAGCGGGAGGATTAGCCGGGGAGCTGTTTTTT
>TRBV2|TRBJ2-5|once|-
CASLIAGGRETQYF
TGTGCCAGCTTAATCGCCGGAGGTCGGGAGACCCAGTACTTC
>TRBV6-1|TRBJ1-2|-|-
CASSEWAGGTCTF
-
>TRBV15|TRBJ2-3|-|TRBD2
CATGSGGTDTQYF
TGTGCCACCGGGAGCGGGGGCACAGATACGCAGTATTTT
>TRBV7-6|TRBJ1-2|-|-
CASSPNGVYGYTF
TGTGCCAGCAGCCCCAACGGGGTCTATGGCTACACCTTC
>TRBV11-2|TRBJ2-7|few|TRBD2
CASSPRTSGYEQYF
TGTGCCAGCAGCCCTAGGACTAGCGGCTACGAGCAGTACTTC
>TRBV6-1|TRBJ2-5|few|TRBD1
CASSGGRPGQYQETQYF
TGTGCCAGCAGTGGTGGGAGACCGGGACAGTACCAAGAGACCCAGTACTTC
>TRBV7-2|TRBJ2-1|-|TRBD2
CASSLSGGARYNEQFF
TGTGCCAGCAGCTTAAGCGGGGGGGCCCGATACAATGAGCAGTTCTTC
>TRBV28|TRBJ1-2|-|TRBD1
CASSLGQGYYGYTF
TGTGCCAGCAGTTTAGGACAGGGGTACTATGGCTACACCTTC
>TRBV9|TRBJ2-3|-|-
CASSVGSRGPTDTQYF
TGTGCCAGCAGCGTAGGTTCGCGGGGGCCCACAGATACGCAGTATTTT
>TRBV15|TRBJ2-1|few|-
CATSRGGGNEQFF
TGTGCCACCAGCAGAGGAGGGGGCAATGAGCAGTTCTTC
>TRBV5-4|TRBJ1-5|once|-
CATQTMPQHF
TGTGCCACCCAAACAATGCCCCAGCATTTT
>TRBV6-5|TRBJ1-4|-|-
CASSPRRATNEKLFF
TGTGCCAGCAGTCCCCGCAGGGCTACTAATGAAAAACTGTTTTTT
>TRBV18|TRBJ2-7|-|TRBD2
CASSPAGLAVYEQYF
TGTGCCAGCTCACCGGCGGGACTAGCGGTTTACGAGCAGTACTTC
>TRBV28|TRBJ1-5|-|-
CASSPHGGGNQPQHF
TGTGCCAGCAGCCCCCACGGGGGAGGCAATCAGCCCCAGCATTTT
>TRBV29-1|TRBJ1-1|-|-
CSAKGGGAEAFF
TGCAGCGCTAAAGGGGGGGGCGCTGAAGCTTTCTTT
>TRBV7-9|TRBJ1-1|-|TRBD1
CASSPRQGALNTEAFF
TGTGCCAGCAGCCCTCGACAGGGGGCTCTGAACACTGAAGCTTTCTTT
>TRBV5-4|TRBJ1-5|-|TRBD1
CASSFDRGQPQHF
TGTGCCAGCAGCTTTGACAGGGGTCAGCCCCAGCATTTT
>TRBV2|TRBJ2-3|once|-
CASSERRGTQYF
TGTGCCAGCAGTGAAAGGAGAGGAACGCAGTATTTT
>TRBV6-1|TRBJ1-6|-|-
CASSEVRNNSPLHF
TGTGCCAGCAGTGAAGTGAGAAATAATTCACCCCTCCACTTT
>TRBV4-1|TRBJ1-2|-|-
CASSQQPGTPSHGYTF
TGCGCCAGCAGCCAACAACCCGGGACACCTAGCCATGGCTACACCTTC